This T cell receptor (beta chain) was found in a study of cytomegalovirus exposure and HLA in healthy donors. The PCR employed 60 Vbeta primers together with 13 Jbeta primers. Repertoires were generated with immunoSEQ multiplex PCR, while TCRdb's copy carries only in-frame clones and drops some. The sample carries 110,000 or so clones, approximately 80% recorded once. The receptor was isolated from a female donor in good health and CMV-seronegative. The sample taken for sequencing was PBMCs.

The CDR3 sequence: CASSFISDTQYF. The CDR3 DNA sequence: TGTGCCAGCAGCTTTATTTCAGATACGCAGTATTTT. This sequence joins TRBV11-2 and TRBJ2-3, with D unclear. V was trimmed by 3 bases and J by 4 bases, leaving 5 bases between them. Germline lookup yields CDR1 SGHAT and CDR2 FQNNGV. This CDR3 has 12 residues.